This entry lists 10 T cell receptor beta chains sequenced from one sample in a study of cytomegalovirus exposure and HLA in healthy donors. PCR amplification relied on 60 Vbeta primers (plus 13 Jbeta primers). Repertoires were generated with immunoSEQ multiplex PCR, while TCRdb's copy carries only in-frame clones and drops some. The top ten hold about 2.6% of the sample, which has fewer than 200,000 clones, 77% seen once. The sequencing sample was made of PBMCs. Receptors were obtained from a woman between 40 and 55 years old in good health and CMV-seropositive.

V usage is TRBV30 and J usage is TRBJ1-2, with 9 nucleotides matching TRBD1. Germline V gene lookup returns CDR1 GTSNPN and CDR2 SVGIG (reference sequence). Trimming removed 0 bases from V and 8 bases from J; junction bases left unmatched: 7. The CDR3 runs to 14 residues. The CDR3 DNA reads TGTGCCTGGAGTGTACAGGGGGCCCGTGGGGGCTACACCTTC. It encodes CAWSVQGARGGYTF.

The CDR3 loop is CASSLVGTGETGYTF. The CDR3 DNA sequence: TGTGCCAGCAGCTTAGTTGGGACAGGGGAGACTGGCTACACCTTC. This sequence joins TRBV7-2 and TRBJ1-2; 10 positions agree with TRBD1. This CDR3 comprises 15 residues. Germline CDR1 and CDR2: SGHTA and FQGNSA. The V segment lost 1 base and the J segment 7 bases; nucleotides outside the gene matches: 6.

This sequence joins TRBV5-1 and TRBJ1-1; tentative D call: TRBD1 (5 bases). The CDR3 is 13 amino acids. Germline V gene lookup returns CDR1 SGHRS and CDR2 YFSETQ. V gave up 1 base and J gave up 11 bases, with 15 bases separating them. The CDR3 reads CASSLSSGGDAFF. CDR3 nucleotide sequence: TGCGCCAGCAGCTTGAGTTCGGGGGGAGACGCTTTCTTT.

CDR3 loop: CASSLASGNTIYF. CDR3 sequence (DNA): TGCGCCAGCAGCTTGGCTTCGGGAAACACCATATATTTT. This chain joins TRBV5-1 and TRBJ1-3; no definite D call. The length of the CDR3 is 13 residues. Deletions cut 0 bases from V and 4 bases from J, with 5 bases between. CDR1 is SGHRS, CDR2 YFSETQ, per germline.

The rearrangement joins TRBV10-1 to TRBJ1-2; possible D gene TRBD1, 6 bases. The V end was cut by 2 bases, the J end by 8 bases, with 12 bases between. Germline V gene data show CDR1 as WNHNN and CDR2 as SYGVQD (reference sequence). This CDR3 spans 13 amino acids. The chain's CDR3 is CASSEGRGNGYTF. The CDR3 DNA is TGCGCCAGCAGTGAGGGCAGGGGAAACGGCTACACCTTC.

J is TRBJ2-5 and V is TRBV7-6; D remains unclear. The germline V gene has CDR1 SGHVS and CDR2 FNYEAQ. V shed 1 base and J shed 6 bases, with 9 bases lying between them. The CDR3 extends over 13 amino acids. CDR3 in DNA: TGTGCCAGCAGCTTAGGTGCCCTAAAGACCCAGTACTTC. Protein sequence: CASSLGALKTQYF.

The rearrangement uses TRBV27 and TRBJ2-7, with 7 bases identical to TRBD2. The CDR3 spans 14 residues. After removal of 7 bases from V and 2 bases from J, the junction contained 8 bases not matched to a gene. Germline CDR1 is MNHEY and CDR2 is SMNVEV (reference sequence). The CDR3 nucleotides read TGTGCCAGCAACCCTAGCGGCCCGGCCTACGAGCAGTACTTC. Translating it yields CASNPSGPAYEQYF.

The rearrangement joins TRBV4-1 to TRBJ1-1; no clear D. Germline CDR1 is MGHRA and CDR2 is YSYEKL. V was cut by 4 bases and J by 7 bases, with 19 bases left in between. This CDR3 comprises 15 residues. This chain's CDR3 is CASSRGGSIPFEAFF. The CDR3 DNA sequence: TGCGCCAGCAGCCGAGGTGGCAGCATCCCGTTTGAAGCTTTCTTT.

This clone was recorded a few times. The chain's CDR3 is CASSLTGTSGGATDTQYF. The DNA of the CDR3 is TGTGCCAGCAGCTTAACCGGGACTAGCGGGGGAGCAACAGATACGCAGTATTTT. The chain recombines TRBV9 with TRBJ2-3; TRBD2 agrees at 14 bases. The germline V gene has CDR1 SGDLS and CDR2 YYNGEE. Trimming took 4 bases from V and 3 from J; bases not matched to a gene: 10. This CDR3 comprises 18 residues.

This clone showed up just a few times. The chain recombines TRBV6-5 with TRBJ1-1, with D unclear. Trimming took off 3 bases at V and 1 base at J, with 9 bases between the two ends. Germline V CDR1 and CDR2: MNHEY, SVGAGI. The CDR3 has 14 amino acids. Here the CDR3 DNA reads TGTGCCAGCAGTTATACAAGGAGGAACACTGAAGCTTTCTTT. Its protein is CASSYTRRNTEAFF.